One and the same sample provided the 18 T cell receptor beta chains below, sequenced in a study of blood T cell repertoires in COVID-19. Clones were sequenced by immunoSEQ multiplex PCR, and TCRdb holds only the in-frame ones, with some missing. The sample shows 60,000 or so clones, 80% to 90% of them seen only once. The sample comprised peripheral blood. These receptor sequences come from a man between 60 and 70 years old with active or convalescent COVID-19.

The chain is built from TRBV21-1 and TRBJ1-1; the table names TRBD1, a call not compared with the DNA. TRBV21-1 is described as a pseudogene. The CDR3 loop spans 18 amino acids. The CDR3 is CASSKAGQVWPMNTEAFF. CDR3 DNA: TGTGCCAGCAGCAAAGCGGGACAGGTTTGGCCCATGAACACTGAAGCTTTCTTT.

The rearrangement uses TRBV5-4 and TRBJ2-1; TRBD2 agrees at 10 bases. This CDR3 has 15 amino acids. Germline V gene sequence: CDR1 SGHNT, CDR2 YYREEE (reference sequence). V shed 1 base and J 2 bases; nucleotides not matched to a gene: 0. The CDR3 region is CASSLSGRAYNEQFF. CDR3 nucleotide sequence: TGTGCCAGCAGCTTGAGCGGGAGGGCCTACAATGAGCAGTTCTTC. The variable domain in full, with the rest retrieved from reference TRBV5-4 and TRBJ2-1, is ETGVTQSPTHLIKTRGQQVTLRCSSQSGHNTVSWYQQALGQGPQFIFQYYREEENGRGNFPPRFSGLQFPNYSSELNVNALELDDSALYLCASSLSGRAYNEQFFGPGTRLTVL.

The chain links TRBV5-1 to TRBJ2-1; the match to TRBD2 covers 10 bases. V gave up 5 bases and J gave up 4 bases; unmatched junction bases: 9. This CDR3 spans 16 amino acids. Germline CDR1 is SGHRS and CDR2 is YFSETQ. The CDR3 loop reads CASRPVTSGVYNEQFF. CDR3 DNA: TGCGCCAGCAGACCAGTAACTAGCGGGGTTTACAATGAGCAGTTCTTC. Drawing the rest from reference TRBV5-1 and TRBJ2-1, the complete variable domain is KAGVTQTPRYLIKTRGQQVTLSCSPISGHRSVSWYQQTPGQGLQFLFEYFSETQRNKGNFPGRFSGRQFSNSRSEMNVSTLELGDSALYLCASRPVTSGVYNEQFFGPGTRLTVL.

The V gene is TRBV7-8, the J gene TRBJ2-5; TRBD2 aligns across 10 bases. The germline CDR1 and CDR2 sequences are SGHVS and FQNEAQ. CDR3 length: 17 amino acids. The V and J ends lost 5 bases and 5 bases, in that order; junction bases with no gene match: 14. DNA of the CDR3: TGTGCCAGCAGCGCCCTAGGGCTAGCGGGAGTCGGGGAGACCCAGTACTTC. This translates into CASSALGLAGVGETQYF.

This chain uses TRBV2 with TRBJ1-5; the D gene is possibly TRBD1 (5 bases). Germline loops: CDR1 SNHLY, CDR2 FYNNEI. The V and J ends lost 6 bases and 5 bases respectively, with 17 bases between them. The CDR3 length is 15 residues. In nucleotides, the CDR3 is TGTGCCAGCAGCCCCGGGGGTTCGGATTATCAGCCCCAGCATTTT. Protein sequence: CASSPGGSDYQPQHF.

J is TRBJ2-2 and V is TRBV5-6, with 7 nucleotides matching TRBD2. The CDR3 totals 15 residues. Germline lookup yields CDR1 SGHDT and CDR2 YYEEEE. Unmatched junction bases numbered 4, after V lost 5 bases and J lost 0 bases. The CDR3 DNA sequence: TGTGCCAGCAGGCGGGGGAGTACGAACACCGGGGAGCTGTTTTTT. It encodes CASRRGSTNTGELFF.

V gene TRBV19 combines with J gene TRBJ1-2; possibly TRBD1 for D (6 bases). In germline, CDR1 is LNHDA, CDR2 SQIVND (reference sequence). Trimming shortened V by 5 bases and J by 2 bases, and 15 bases separated the two germline ends. CDR3 length equals 15 residues. The CDR3 sequence: CASSARQVRNYGYTF. The CDR3 DNA is TGTGCCAGTAGTGCCCGACAGGTTCGGAACTATGGCTACACCTTC.

The DNA for the CDR3 is TGTGCCAGCATCCTACAGGGGGCGTTATTGCAAGGCTACACCTTC. This codes for CASILQGALLQGYTF. The gene calls are TRBV28 and TRBJ1-2; 9 nucleotides agree with TRBD1. J lost 8 bases, V lost 7 bases, and 14 bases had no gene match. The CDR3 loop spans 15 amino acids. Germline assignment: CDR1 MDHEN and CDR2 SYDVKM.

The rearrangement joins TRBV7-9 to TRBJ2-3, with 9 bases aligning to TRBD1. Germline V lookup: CDR1 SEHNR, CDR2 FQNEAQ (reference sequence). V dropped 5 bases and J dropped 2; count of bases not matched to a gene: 14. The CDR3 sequence is 18 residues long. CDR3 DNA: TGTGCCAGCAGCCTAGGGGCGGGACAGGGCCCCTCCACAGATACGCAGTATTTT. Translation: CASSLGAGQGPSTDTQYF.

The genes are TRBV5-1 and TRBJ1-5; 12 bases fit TRBD1. After removal of 9 bases from V and 7 bases from J, the junction contained 17 bases not matched to a gene. Looked up from germline, CDR1 is SGHRS and CDR2 is YFSETQ. CDR3 length: 17 residues. CDR3: CAIPALRDRGLRQPQHF. Written as DNA, the CDR3 is TGCGCCATCCCTGCCCTCCGGGACAGGGGGCTCAGGCAGCCCCAGCATTTT.

The gene calls are TRBV23-1 and TRBJ1-1; 9 nucleotides agree with TRBD1. TRBV23-1 is flagged as an ORF with uncertain function. J gave up 1 base and V 7 bases, and 4 bases lay outside the gene matches. The CDR3 is 14 residues long. The CDR3 here is CASNRQGGNTEAFF. The CDR3 coding sequence is TGCGCCAGCAACCGACAGGGGGGGAACACTGAAGCTTTCTTT.

This clone was seen only a few times. This chain uses TRBV10-1 with TRBJ2-1, with TRBD2 matching over 8 bases. V trimming: 7 bases; J trimming: 6 bases; junction bases outside the gene matches: 11. This CDR3 is built from 15 residues. Germline V CDR1 and CDR2: WNHNN, SYGVQD (reference sequence). CDR3 bases: TGCGCCAGCACGGATCGGGTAGCGGGAATCAATGAGCAGTTCTTC. This codes for CASTDRVAGINEQFF.

The genes are TRBV18 and TRBJ2-7, with a possible D match to TRBD1 (6 bases). Germline CDR1 and CDR2: KGHSH and LQKENI. There are 14 residues in the CDR3. Between the trimmed V and J ends, which lost 2 bases and 7 bases, there was a span of 15 bases. The CDR3 nucleotides are TGTGCCAGCTCACCAGACCAGGGGTGGCGGGAGCAGTACTTC. Protein sequence: CASSPDQGWREQYF.

This chain joins TRBV19 and TRBJ1-2, with D possibly TRBD1 on 5 matching bases. This CDR3 region has 16 residues. V gave up 8 bases and J gave up 6 bases, with 25 bases separating them. Germline loops: CDR1 LNHDA, CDR2 SQIVND (reference sequence). CDR3 in amino acids: CASVSSSSSRVNGYTF. The CDR3 nucleotides are TGTGCCAGTGTTAGTAGCTCCTCCAGCAGGGTAAATGGCTACACCTTC.

This clone showed up just once. J is TRBJ2-2 and V is TRBV7-9, with a weak D call TRBD2 (5 bases). Germline V gene data show CDR1 as SEHNR and CDR2 as FQNEAQ (reference sequence). This CDR3 has 15 amino acids. Trimming shortened V by 5 bases and J by 7 bases, and 17 bases separated the two germline ends. CDR3 nucleotide sequence: TGTGCCAGCAGCCGAGGACTGACGATCGACGGGGAGCTGTTTTTT. This translates into CASSRGLTIDGELFF.

This clone appeared a few times. This chain uses TRBV19 with TRBJ1-1, with 7 positions matching TRBD1. Losses at the gene ends were 5 bases for V and 0 bases for J; bases not matched to a gene: 3. Germline CDR1 is LNHDA and CDR2 is SQIVND (reference sequence). The CDR3 length is 14 residues. The CDR3 loop reads CASSPQGVNTEAFF. The CDR3 DNA sequence: TGTGCCAGTAGTCCCCAGGGGGTGAACACTGAAGCTTTCTTT.

This chain links TRBV18 with TRBJ1-2; D remains unclear. V dropped 5 bases and J dropped 8 bases, with 15 bases sitting between them. CDR1 is KGHSH, CDR2 LQKENI, per germline. The CDR3 sequence is 13 residues long. DNA of the CDR3: TGTGCCAGCTCAGTCCGGGAAAGGGAGGGCTACACCTTC. Translated, it gives CASSVREREGYTF.

This chain uses TRBV7-6 with TRBJ2-7; 10 positions agree with TRBD2. Germline V gene data show CDR1 as SGHVS and CDR2 as FNYEAQ. This CDR3 has 16 amino acids. The trim removed 5 bases at V and 1 base at J, leaving 8 bases unmatched. The CDR3: CASSLASGSKSYEQYF. The CDR3 DNA reads as TGTGCCAGCAGCCTCGCTAGCGGGAGTAAGTCCTACGAGCAGTACTTC.